A selection of T cell receptor beta chains follows, all from one sample in a study of OX40 agonist ivuxolimab in advanced cancers. The data were produced by immunoSEQ multiplex PCR, yet TCRdb's version contains in-frame clones alone and is incomplete. The profile shows tens of thousands of clones, 80% to 90% of them singletons. The sequences come from CD4+ or CD8+ T cells sorted from blood, collected in a trial of the OX40 agonist ivuxolimab. All receptors derive from an adult with an advanced solid tumor such as melanoma, head and neck, liver or kidney cancer. Each CDR3 is given with its conserved first and last residue. A D gene is named only where the DNA matches it firmly. Clone size is shown for a subset of rows, as once, few, many or a class of expanded clone.

CDR3nt: TGTGCCAGCGGGGGCAGGCGGGGCTACACCTTC
CDR3aa: CASGGRRGYTF
j_gene: TRBJ1-2
d_gene: .
abundance: .
v_gene: TRBV7-9

CDR3nt: TGTGCCAGCAGTTCCTGGACAGAAAACTATGGCTACACCTTC
CDR3aa: CASSSWTENYGYTF
j_gene: TRBJ1-2
d_gene: .
abundance: .
v_gene: TRBV28

CDR3nt: TGTGCCAGCAGCCCTGGGGCGGGAGGGAACACCGGGGAGCTGTTTTTT
CDR3aa: CASSPGAGGNTGELFF
j_gene: TRBJ2-2
d_gene: TRBD2
abundance: once
v_gene: TRBV5-6

CDR3nt: TGCGCCAGCAGCTTGGGCAAAGATTTGGAGCAGTACTTC
CDR3aa: CASSLGKDLEQYF
j_gene: TRBJ2-7
d_gene: .
abundance: .
v_gene: TRBV5-1

CDR3nt: TGTGCCAGCAGCCCGTCAGGGGGCCTTGCGATCTACGAGCAGTACTTC
CDR3aa: CASSPSGGLAIYEQYF
j_gene: TRBJ2-7
d_gene: TRBD1
abundance: .
v_gene: TRBV7-9

CDR3nt: TGTGCCAGCGGAGTGGGAAAGACCTATGGCTACACCTTC
CDR3aa: CASGVGKTYGYTF
j_gene: TRBJ1-2
d_gene: .
abundance: .
v_gene: TRBV5-4

CDR3nt: TGTGCCAGTAGTGAACTAGCGGGAGGCCCGCGGTTCTTC
CDR3aa: CASSELAGGPRFF
j_gene: TRBJ2-1
d_gene: TRBD2
abundance: .
v_gene: TRBV19

CDR3nt: TGCGCCAGCAGCCAAGATGTTCGGTCCAGGGGAGGCTACACCTTC
CDR3aa: CASSQDVRSRGGYTF
j_gene: TRBJ1-2
d_gene: .
abundance: .
v_gene: TRBV4-1

CDR3nt: TGTGCCAGCAGCCCGGGTAGCGGGGGCACCTACGAGCAGTACTTC
CDR3aa: CASSPGSGGTYEQYF
j_gene: TRBJ2-7
d_gene: TRBD2
abundance: .
v_gene: TRBV6-6

CDR3nt: TGTGCCAGCTCACCACGGCGGGGCCACGAGCAGTACTTC
CDR3aa: CASSPRRGHEQYF
j_gene: TRBJ2-7
d_gene: .
abundance: .
v_gene: TRBV18

CDR3nt: TGTGCCAGCAGCCGCGATCGGGGTGAAGCTTTCTTT
CDR3aa: CASSRDRGEAFF
j_gene: TRBJ1-1
d_gene: .
abundance: .
v_gene: TRBV11-2

CDR3nt: TGTGCCAGCAGCCCTAACGGGGGGGAAGAGACCCAGTACTTC
CDR3aa: CASSPNGGEETQYF
j_gene: TRBJ2-5
d_gene: TRBD2
abundance: few
v_gene: TRBV7-3

CDR3nt: TGTGCCAGCAGCCAACGGTACCCACAGGGCGGCGGGGAGCTGTTTTTT
CDR3aa: CASSQRYPQGGGELFF
j_gene: TRBJ2-2
d_gene: .
abundance: .
v_gene: TRBV7-2

CDR3nt: TGTGCCAGCAGTCTTAAAGGGGGCAGATTGAACACTGAAGCTTTCTTT
CDR3aa: CASSLKGGRLNTEAFF
j_gene: TRBJ1-1
d_gene: TRBD1
abundance: .
v_gene: TRBV28

CDR3nt: TGCGCCAGCAGCCAAGGGCCCACGGGTAACACCGGGGAGCTGTTTTTT
CDR3aa: CASSQGPTGNTGELFF
j_gene: TRBJ2-2
d_gene: .
abundance: few
v_gene: TRBV4-3

CDR3nt: TGTGCCAGCAGCAAATGGGACAGGGCCTTCGGGGAGCTGTTTTTT
CDR3aa: CASSKWDRAFGELFF
j_gene: TRBJ2-2
d_gene: TRBD1
abundance: .
v_gene: TRBV5-4

CDR3nt: TGTGCCAGCAGTGCGGACTTGTACAATGAGCAGTTCTTC
CDR3aa: CASSADLYNEQFF
j_gene: TRBJ2-1
d_gene: .
abundance: .
v_gene: TRBV2

CDR3nt: TGTGCCAGTAGAAGGGCTAGCGGGAGCAATGAGCAGTTCTTC
CDR3aa: CASRRASGSNEQFF
j_gene: TRBJ2-1
d_gene: TRBD2
abundance: .
v_gene: TRBV19

CDR3nt: TGTGCCTGGAGGGGACAGTTCAGGGAGCTGTTTTTT
CDR3aa: CAWRGQFRELFF
j_gene: TRBJ2-2
d_gene: TRBD1
abundance: .
v_gene: TRBV30

CDR3nt: TGTGCCAGCAGGGACAGGGGGAATTACGAGCAGTACTTC
CDR3aa: CASRDRGNYEQYF
j_gene: TRBJ2-7
d_gene: TRBD1
abundance: .
v_gene: TRBV7-9

CDR3nt: TGTGCCAGCAGCCGCGGGAGGTCCGGCGGCAGTGAAAAACTGTTTTTT
CDR3aa: CASSRGRSGGSEKLFF
j_gene: TRBJ1-4
d_gene: .
abundance: .
v_gene: TRBV28

CDR3nt: TGTGCCAGCAGTGAAGCACGGAGGGTCTCGCAGCCCCAGCATTTT
CDR3aa: CASSEARRVSQPQHF
j_gene: TRBJ1-5
d_gene: .
abundance: .
v_gene: TRBV2

CDR3nt: TGTGCCAGCAGCTCGGACAGGGAAGGAGGCTACACCTTC
CDR3aa: CASSSDREGGYTF
j_gene: TRBJ1-2
d_gene: TRBD1
abundance: .
v_gene: TRBV7-3

CDR3nt: TGTGCCAGCAGCCAAGATAGGATAACTAATGAAAAACTGTTTTTT
CDR3aa: CASSQDRITNEKLFF
j_gene: TRBJ1-4
d_gene: .
abundance: .
v_gene: TRBV4-2

CDR3nt: TGTGCCAGCAGCCAGGGACAGCGAAATCAGCCCCAGCATTTT
CDR3aa: CASSQGQRNQPQHF
j_gene: TRBJ1-5
d_gene: TRBD1
abundance: .
v_gene: TRBV5-5

CDR3nt: TGTGCCAGCAGCTTTACAGGGCTCCAAGAGACCCAGTACTTC
CDR3aa: CASSFTGLQETQYF
j_gene: TRBJ2-5
d_gene: .
abundance: .
v_gene: TRBV7-2

CDR3nt: TGTGCCAGCAGTTTAAAGGGCGGCTACACCTTC
CDR3aa: CASSLKGGYTF
j_gene: TRBJ1-2
d_gene: .
abundance: .
v_gene: TRBV28